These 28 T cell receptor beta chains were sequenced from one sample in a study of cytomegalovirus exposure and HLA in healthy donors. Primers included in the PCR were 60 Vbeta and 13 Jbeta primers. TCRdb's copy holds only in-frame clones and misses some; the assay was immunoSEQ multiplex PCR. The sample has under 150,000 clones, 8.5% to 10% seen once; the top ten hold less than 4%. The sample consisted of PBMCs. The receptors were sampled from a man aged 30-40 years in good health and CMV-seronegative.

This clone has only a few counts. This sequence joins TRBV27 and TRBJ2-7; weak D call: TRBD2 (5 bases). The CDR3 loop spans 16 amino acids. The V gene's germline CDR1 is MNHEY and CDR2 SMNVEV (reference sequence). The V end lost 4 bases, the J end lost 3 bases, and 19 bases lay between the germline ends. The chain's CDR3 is CASSSLRGSTNYEQYF. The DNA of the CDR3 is TGTGCCAGCAGTTCTCTCCGAGGGAGCACGAACTACGAGCAGTACTTC.

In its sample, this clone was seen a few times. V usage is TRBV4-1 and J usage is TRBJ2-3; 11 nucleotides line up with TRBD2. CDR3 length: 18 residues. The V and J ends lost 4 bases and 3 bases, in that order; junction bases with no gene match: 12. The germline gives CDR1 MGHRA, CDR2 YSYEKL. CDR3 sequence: CASSPGVAGGPSTDTQYF. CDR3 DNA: TGCGCCAGCAGCCCTGGGGTAGCGGGGGGGCCTAGTACAGATACGCAGTATTTT.

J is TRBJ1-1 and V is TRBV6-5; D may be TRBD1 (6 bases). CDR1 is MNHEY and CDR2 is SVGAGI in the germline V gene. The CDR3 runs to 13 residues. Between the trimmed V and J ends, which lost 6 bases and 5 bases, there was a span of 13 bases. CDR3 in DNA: TGTGCCAGCAGCCTGACAGGTCGGACTGAAGCTTTCTTT. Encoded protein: CASSLTGRTEAFF.

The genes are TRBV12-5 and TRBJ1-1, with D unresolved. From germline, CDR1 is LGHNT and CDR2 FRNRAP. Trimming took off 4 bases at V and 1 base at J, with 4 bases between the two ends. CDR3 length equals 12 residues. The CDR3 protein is CASGSGNTEAFF. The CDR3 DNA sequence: TGTGCTAGTGGTTCCGGGAACACTGAAGCTTTCTTT.

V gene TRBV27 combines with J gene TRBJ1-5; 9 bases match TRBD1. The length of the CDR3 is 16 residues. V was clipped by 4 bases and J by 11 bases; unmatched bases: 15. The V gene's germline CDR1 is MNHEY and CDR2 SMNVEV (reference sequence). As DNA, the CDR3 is TGTGCCAGCAGTTCCTTACCACCGGGACAGGGTCTAGCCCAGCATTTT. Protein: CASSSLPPGQGLAQHF.

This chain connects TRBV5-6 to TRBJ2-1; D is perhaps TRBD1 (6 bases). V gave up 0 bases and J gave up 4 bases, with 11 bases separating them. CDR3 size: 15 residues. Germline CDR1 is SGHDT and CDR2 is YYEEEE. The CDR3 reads CASSLGVRGYNEQFF. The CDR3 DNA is TGTGCCAGCAGCTTGGGCGTCAGGGGATACAATGAGCAGTTCTTC.

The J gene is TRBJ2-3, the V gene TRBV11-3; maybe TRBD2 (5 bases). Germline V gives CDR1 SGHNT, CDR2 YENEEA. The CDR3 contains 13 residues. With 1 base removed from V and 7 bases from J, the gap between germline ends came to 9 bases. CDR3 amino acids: CASSLVDSYTQYF. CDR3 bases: TGTGCCAGCAGCTTAGTGGACTCTTATACGCAGTATTTT.

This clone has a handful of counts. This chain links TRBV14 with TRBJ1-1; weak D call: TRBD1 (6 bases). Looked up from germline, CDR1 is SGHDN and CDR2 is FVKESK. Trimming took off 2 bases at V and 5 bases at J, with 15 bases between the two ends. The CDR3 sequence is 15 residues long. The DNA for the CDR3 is TGTGCCAGCAGCCAATACCTGGGCCAGGGGACTGAAGCTTTCTTT. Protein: CASSQYLGQGTEAFF.

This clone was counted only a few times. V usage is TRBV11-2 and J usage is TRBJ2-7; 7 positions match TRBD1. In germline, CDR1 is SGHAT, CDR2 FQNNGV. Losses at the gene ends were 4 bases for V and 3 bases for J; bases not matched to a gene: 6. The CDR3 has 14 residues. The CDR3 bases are TGTGCCAGCAGCTCCCCGACAGGGAGCTACGAGCAGTACTTC. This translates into CASSSPTGSYEQYF.

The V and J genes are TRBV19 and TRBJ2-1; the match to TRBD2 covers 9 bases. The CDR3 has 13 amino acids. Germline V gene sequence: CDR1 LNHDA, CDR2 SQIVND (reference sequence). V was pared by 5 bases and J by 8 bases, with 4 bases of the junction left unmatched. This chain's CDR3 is CASSRSGRYEQFF. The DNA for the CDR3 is TGTGCCAGTAGTCGTAGCGGGAGATATGAGCAGTTCTTC.

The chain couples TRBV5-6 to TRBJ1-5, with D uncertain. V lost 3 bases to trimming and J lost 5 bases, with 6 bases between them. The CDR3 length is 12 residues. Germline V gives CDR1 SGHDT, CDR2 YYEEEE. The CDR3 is CASSYTDQPQHF. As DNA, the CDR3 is TGTGCCAGCAGCTACACCGATCAGCCCCAGCATTTT.

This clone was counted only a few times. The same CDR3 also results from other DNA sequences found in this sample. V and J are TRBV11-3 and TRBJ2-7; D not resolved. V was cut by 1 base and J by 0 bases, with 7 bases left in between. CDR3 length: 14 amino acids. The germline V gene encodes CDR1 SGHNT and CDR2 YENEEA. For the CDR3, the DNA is TGTGCCAGCAGCTTAGGTCGGGTCTCCTACGAGCAGTACTTC. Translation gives CASSLGRVSYEQYF.

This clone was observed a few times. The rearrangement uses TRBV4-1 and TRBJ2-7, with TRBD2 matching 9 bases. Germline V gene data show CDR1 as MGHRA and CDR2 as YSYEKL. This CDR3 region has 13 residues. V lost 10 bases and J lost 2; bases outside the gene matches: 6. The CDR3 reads CATSSGKAYEQYF. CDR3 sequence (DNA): TGCGCCACCTCTAGCGGGAAGGCCTACGAGCAGTACTTC.

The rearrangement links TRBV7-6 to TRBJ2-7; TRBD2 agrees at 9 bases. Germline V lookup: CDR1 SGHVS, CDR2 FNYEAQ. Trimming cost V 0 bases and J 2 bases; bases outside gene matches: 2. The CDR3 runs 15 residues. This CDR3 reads CASSLAAGGTYEQYF. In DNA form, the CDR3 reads TGTGCCAGCAGCTTAGCGGCGGGAGGGACCTACGAGCAGTACTTC.

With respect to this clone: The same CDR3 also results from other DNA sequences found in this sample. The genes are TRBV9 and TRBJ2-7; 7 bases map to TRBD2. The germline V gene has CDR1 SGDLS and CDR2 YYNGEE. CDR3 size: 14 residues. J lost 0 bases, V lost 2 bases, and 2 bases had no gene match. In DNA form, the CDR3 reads TGTGCCAGCAGCGTTGGCGGGAGCTCCTACGAGCAGTACTTC. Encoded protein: CASSVGGSSYEQYF.

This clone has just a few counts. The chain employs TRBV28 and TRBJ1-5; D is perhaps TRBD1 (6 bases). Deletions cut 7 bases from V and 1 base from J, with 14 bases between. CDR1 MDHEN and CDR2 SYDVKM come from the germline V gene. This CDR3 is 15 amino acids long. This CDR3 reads CASNPGGHSNQPQHF. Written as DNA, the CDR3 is TGTGCCAGCAACCCGGGGGGCCACAGCAATCAGCCCCAGCATTTT.

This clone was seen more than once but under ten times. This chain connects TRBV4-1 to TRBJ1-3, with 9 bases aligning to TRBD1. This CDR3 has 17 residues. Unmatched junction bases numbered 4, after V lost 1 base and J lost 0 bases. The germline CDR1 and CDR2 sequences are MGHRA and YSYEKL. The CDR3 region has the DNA TGCGCCAGCAGCCAAGGGACAGGGGCGGTCTCTGGAAACACCATATATTTT. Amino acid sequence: CASSQGTGAVSGNTIYF.

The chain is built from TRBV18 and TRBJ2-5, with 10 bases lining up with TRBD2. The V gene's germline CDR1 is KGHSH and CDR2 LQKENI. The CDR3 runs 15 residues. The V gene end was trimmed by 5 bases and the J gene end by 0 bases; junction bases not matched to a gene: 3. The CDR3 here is CASSRTSGDQETQYF. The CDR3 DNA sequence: TGTGCCAGCTCAAGGACTAGCGGCGACCAAGAGACCCAGTACTTC. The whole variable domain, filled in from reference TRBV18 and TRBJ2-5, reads NAGVMQNPRHLVRRRGQEARLRCSPMKGHSHVYWYRQLPEEGLKFMVYLQKENIIDESGMPKERFSAEFPKEGPSILRIQQVVRGDSAAYFCASSRTSGDQETQYFGPGTRLLVL.

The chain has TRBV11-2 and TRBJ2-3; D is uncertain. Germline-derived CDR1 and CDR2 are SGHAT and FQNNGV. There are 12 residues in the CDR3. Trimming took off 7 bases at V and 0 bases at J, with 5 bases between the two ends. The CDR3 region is CASTPSTDTQYF. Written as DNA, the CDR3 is TGTGCCAGCACCCCGAGCACAGATACGCAGTATTTT.

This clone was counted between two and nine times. CDR3 nucleotide sequence: TGTGCCAGCAGCTGGGGCGGGGGTAACACTGAAGCTTTCTTT. This translates into CASSWGGGNTEAFF. The chain couples TRBV7-2 to TRBJ1-1; perhaps TRBD1 as D (5 bases). The CDR3 runs 14 residues. V was trimmed by 4 bases and J by 2 bases, leaving 11 bases between them. From germline, CDR1 is SGHTA and CDR2 FQGNSA.

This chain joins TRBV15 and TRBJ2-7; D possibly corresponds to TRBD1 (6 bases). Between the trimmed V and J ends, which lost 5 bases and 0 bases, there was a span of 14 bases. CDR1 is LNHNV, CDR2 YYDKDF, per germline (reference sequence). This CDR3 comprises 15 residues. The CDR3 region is CATSRPGAASYEQYF. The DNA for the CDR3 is TGTGCCACCAGCCGACCAGGGGCGGCCTCCTACGAGCAGTACTTC.

The CDR3 nucleotides read TGTGCCAGCAGCTCCGGCGGGGGACAAAGCACCGGGGAGCTGTTTTTT. It yields the protein CASSSGGGQSTGELFF. The rearrangement links TRBV28 to TRBJ2-2, with D possibly TRBD2 on 7 matching bases. Germline assignment: CDR1 MDHEN and CDR2 SYDVKM. V lost 6 bases and J lost 4, with 18 bases in between. The CDR3 totals 16 residues.

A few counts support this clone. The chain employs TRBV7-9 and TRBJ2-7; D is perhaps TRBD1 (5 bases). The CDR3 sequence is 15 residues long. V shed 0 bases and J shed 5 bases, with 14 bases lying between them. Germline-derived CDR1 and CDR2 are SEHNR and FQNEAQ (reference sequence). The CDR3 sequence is CASSLANVGVHEQYF. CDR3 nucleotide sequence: TGTGCCAGCAGCTTAGCGAACGTAGGGGTGCACGAGCAGTACTTC.

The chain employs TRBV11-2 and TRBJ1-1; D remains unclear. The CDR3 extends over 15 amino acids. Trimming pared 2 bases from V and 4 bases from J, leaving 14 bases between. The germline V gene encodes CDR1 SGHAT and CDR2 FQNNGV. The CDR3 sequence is CASSLTDRLVTEAFF. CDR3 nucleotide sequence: TGTGCCAGCAGCTTAACAGATAGGCTCGTCACTGAAGCTTTCTTT.

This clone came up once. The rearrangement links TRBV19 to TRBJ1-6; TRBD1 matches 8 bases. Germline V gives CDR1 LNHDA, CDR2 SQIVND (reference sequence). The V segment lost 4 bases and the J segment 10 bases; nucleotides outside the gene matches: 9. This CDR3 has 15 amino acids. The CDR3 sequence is CASSTQTGDRSPLHF. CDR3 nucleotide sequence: TGTGCCAGTAGTACCCAGACAGGGGATAGATCACCCCTCCACTTT.

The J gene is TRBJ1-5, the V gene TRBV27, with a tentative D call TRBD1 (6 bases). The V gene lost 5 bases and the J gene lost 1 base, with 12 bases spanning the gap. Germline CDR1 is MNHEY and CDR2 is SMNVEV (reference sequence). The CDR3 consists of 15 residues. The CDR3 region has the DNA TGTGCCAGCAGTCGCACAGGGAGCAGCAATCAGCCCCAGCATTTT. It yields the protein CASSRTGSSNQPQHF.

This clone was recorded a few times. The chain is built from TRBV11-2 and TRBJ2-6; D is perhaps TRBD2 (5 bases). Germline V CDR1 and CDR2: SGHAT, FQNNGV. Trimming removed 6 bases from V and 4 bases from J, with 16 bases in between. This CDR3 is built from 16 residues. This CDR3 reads CASRDLGGSGANVLTF. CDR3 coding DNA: TGTGCCAGCAGGGACCTGGGCGGGTCCGGGGCCAACGTCCTGACTTTC.

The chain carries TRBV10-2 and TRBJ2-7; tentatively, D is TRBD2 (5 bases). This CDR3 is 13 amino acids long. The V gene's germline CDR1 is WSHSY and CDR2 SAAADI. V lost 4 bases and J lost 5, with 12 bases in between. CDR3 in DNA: TGCGCCAGCAGTGGGAGACGGGAAGACGAGCAGTACTTC. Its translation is CASSGRREDEQYF.